This record covers a single T cell receptor (beta chain). Which antigen it targets is not known. Base quality data are lacking; no much larger clone is found one base away. This entry is derived from a study of T cell responses to AZD1222 COVID-19 vaccine (dated by TCRdb to about 2021). Background on the whole study: Because spike-specific TCR depth and breadth did not differ between the two schedules, AZD1222 recipients who got a second dose at roughly 4 weeks were pooled with those who got a second dose at roughly 12 weeks. TCR sequencing was performed for 230 to 250 trial participants, of whom about 210 were given two doses of AZD1222 and about 25 were given two doses of MenACWY control vaccine. Trial participants were enrolled into age subgroups of 18-55, 56-69 and 70-plus years, which contained approximately 150, 28 and 58 TCR-sequenced participants, respectively. The paper's findings and limits, for the study overall: No day 14 peak-response samples were available, so repertoires were characterized only after the peak T cell response. The 56-69-year group was small, and its depth increase did not reach significance, likely because of low power. Only five or six AZD1222 recipients were SARS-CoV-2 seropositive at baseline, limiting conclusions about previously exposed vaccinees. Nearly half of unique spike-specific TCRs reportedly recognized epitopes outside regions mutated in the B.1.351 and B.1.1.7 variants. Participants were mostly white British, with more females than males. The authors suggested clonal diversity may have been underestimated. A significant rise in spike-specific TCR breadth and depth was observed after two AZD1222 doses relative to day 0 and relative to MenACWY recipients. CD4 TCRs associated with the vaccine covered the entire spike protein, and the dominant responses were in regions 160-218 and 743-854.

The CDR3 regions of human TCRbeta chains were analyzed by immunosequencing. As for the original processing: Repertoire TCRs were checked for matches against a reference library of SARS-CoV-2-specific TCRs that had been generated using the MIRA antigen-specificity platform. Breadth was defined as the fraction of unique TCRs that were SARS-CoV-2-associated, and depth was defined as the fraction of total T cells that were SARS-CoV-2-associated. Using the MIRA data, each spike-specific TCR was assigned both to the spike region to which the TCR was reactive and to a CD4 or CD8 class. Log10-transformed breadth and depth values were compared by one-way ANOVA with Sidak's multiple comparisons tests. TCRdb took over this immuneACCESS table, retaining in-frame rearrangements with V and J assigned. Such tables are incomplete; in checked studies, under half of the missing clones stem from an unresolved V gene, and the remainder is unexplained. V and J calls and clone size follow that table, whereas D and trimming were derived from the DNA. Recorded for this sample are some 99,000 clones; approximately 91% of them occurred a single time. The ten largest clonotypes hold approximately 15% of the sample.

The CDR3 spans 13 residues, from the cysteine through the phenylalanine. The entry retains the CDR3 DNA only, 39 bases that are in frame from base 1. V is shortened by 2 bases, J by 4 bases, and the region joining them spans 6 bases. Via the germline V gene, CDR1 is MNHNS and CDR2 SASEGT. The sample's time point label, decoded: baseline before first vaccination. Vaccinee samples were obtained from the UK trials COV001 and COV002, which included a single-blind randomized controlled phase 2/3 trial of AZD1222 (ChAdOx1 nCoV-19) in healthy adults. Trial participant PBMC samples were collected at day 0 and day 28 after the second dose for TCRbeta chain sequencing.

This TCR was sampled from an adult in good health. The chain employs TRBV6-1 and TRBJ1-3; the D gene remains uncertain. The sample here was peripheral blood, taken on day 0 of AZD1222 vaccination. The nucleotide sequence is TGTGCCAGCAGTGAATCAAGAGGAAACACCATATATTTT. It codes for CASSESRGNTIYF.